Following are 13 T cell receptor beta chains from one sample sequenced in a study of blood T cell repertoires in COVID-19. The repertoire was sequenced with immunoSEQ multiplex PCR; TCRdb's copy has only in-frame clones and lacks some. The sample holds 50,000 to 55,000 clones; approximately 85% are singletons and the top ten take roughly 25%. Sequences were obtained from peripheral blood. These receptors originate from a woman older than 75 with acute or convalescent COVID-19.

This sequence joins TRBV29-1 and TRBJ2-1, with 7 bases lining up with TRBD2. With 5 bases clipped from V and 10 bases from J, the junction kept 17 bases outside the gene matches. The V gene's germline CDR1 is SQVTM and CDR2 ANQGSEA. This CDR3 comprises 15 residues. For the CDR3, the DNA is TGCAGCGTTCCCAAAGCGGGGACGGTACGTGCGGAGCAGTTCTTC. Residues: CSVPKAGTVRAEQFF.

J is TRBJ1-6 and V is TRBV10-3; TRBD1 agrees at 10 bases. The trim removed 5 bases at V and 7 bases at J, leaving 5 bases unmatched. This CDR3 has 15 amino acids. The germline V gene has CDR1 ENHRY and CDR2 SYGVKD. This CDR3 is CAISSDRGYNSPLHF. In nucleotides, the CDR3 is TGTGCCATCAGTTCGGACAGGGGGTACAATTCACCCCTCCACTTT.

The chain employs TRBV3-1 (or the pseudogene TRBV3-2) and TRBJ1-2, with 8 nucleotides matching TRBD1. The CDR3 spans 12 residues. Germline V gives CDR1 LGHDT, CDR2 YNNKEL (reference sequence). The V and J ends lost 8 bases and 4 bases, in that order; junction bases with no gene match: 3. DNA of the CDR3: TGTGCCAGCTCAGGGGGCAGCTATGGCTACACCTTC. Amino acid sequence: CASSGGSYGYTF.

The rearrangement joins TRBV11-3 to TRBJ1-6; D remains unclear. From germline, CDR1 is SGHNT and CDR2 YENEEA. The germline V and J ends were trimmed by 5 bases and 9 bases, with 14 bases remaining between them. The CDR3 consists of 14 residues. The CDR3 sequence: CASSLGRVGSPLHF. Written as DNA, the CDR3 is TGTGCCAGCAGCCTCGGCCGGGTTGGTTCACCCCTCCACTTT.

The chain recombines TRBV25-1 with TRBJ1-2, with 9 bases that match TRBD1. Germline lookup yields CDR1 MGHDK and CDR2 SYGVNS. J lost 1 base, V lost 6 bases, and 3 bases had no gene match. The CDR3 covers 14 residues. CDR3 DNA: TGTGCCAGCAGCCGGACAGGGGATAACTATGGCTACACCTTC. This codes for CASSRTGDNYGYTF.

This clone appeared a few times. The J gene is TRBJ2-6, the V gene TRBV14, with unresolved D. Trimming removed 4 bases at V and 5 bases at J, with 9 bases between. The CDR3 consists of 14 residues. Germline CDR1 SGHDN, CDR2 FVKESK. The CDR3: CASSRDIWANVLTF. The CDR3 DNA reads TGTGCCAGCAGCCGTGACATTTGGGCCAACGTCCTGACTTTC.

CDR3 in DNA: TGTGCCAGCAGCTTAGGGGGGACTAGCGGGAACACCGGGGAGCTGTTTTTT. Translation gives CASSLGGTSGNTGELFF. The chain is built from TRBV7-6 and TRBJ2-2; 11 nucleotides line up with TRBD2. J lost 1 base, V lost 1 base, and 2 bases had no gene match. This CDR3 region has 17 residues. Germline V lookup: CDR1 SGHVS, CDR2 FNYEAQ.

This chain uses TRBV10-3 with TRBJ2-6; tentative D call: TRBD1 (5 bases). V was cut by 6 bases and J by 4 bases, with 19 bases left in between. CDR3 length: 17 residues. CDR1 and CDR2 (germline): ENHRY, SYGVKD. CDR3 nucleotide sequence: TGTGCCATCAGGCCGGGCAGGGTCCTTTTGGGGGCCAACGTCCTGACTTTC. Amino acids: CAIRPGRVLLGANVLTF.

The CDR3 is CASSAQNTGELFF. The CDR3 DNA reads as TGTGCCAGCAGTGCACAGAACACCGGGGAGCTGTTTTTT. The chain uses TRBV2 and TRBJ2-2; D ambiguous. Germline CDR1 reads SNHLY; CDR2 reads FYNNEI. Trimming removed 4 bases from V and 1 base from J, with 4 bases in between. The CDR3 runs to 13 residues.

The chain is built from TRBV30 and TRBJ2-1; 11 bases line up with TRBD2. CDR1 and CDR2 (germline): GTSNPN, SVGIG (reference sequence). V was clipped by 3 bases and J by 7 bases; unmatched bases: 5. This CDR3 region has 14 residues. For the CDR3, the DNA is TGTGCCTGGAGCGCCCTAGCGGGGGGTAATGAGCAGTTCTTC. This sequence encodes CAWSALAGGNEQFF.

The genes are TRBV9 and TRBJ1-5; tentative D call: TRBD1 (5 bases). This CDR3 region has 14 residues. Trimming took off 4 bases at V and 4 bases at J, with 12 bases between the two ends. Germline V gives CDR1 SGDLS, CDR2 YYNGEE. This CDR3 reads CASSIGQINQPQHF. The CDR3 bases are TGTGCCAGCAGCATTGGACAAATTAATCAGCCCCAGCATTTT.

The chain combines TRBV2 with TRBJ1-3; 10 nucleotides align to TRBD1. The ends lost 4 bases at V and 9 bases at J; junction bases unmatched: 6. CDR3 length: 14 residues. CDR1 SNHLY and CDR2 FYNNEI come from the germline V gene. The CDR3 is CASSGRQGASTIYF. CDR3 in DNA: TGTGCCAGCAGTGGTCGACAGGGGGCTAGCACCATATATTTT.

The chain has TRBV18 and TRBJ2-5; the match to TRBD1 covers 10 bases. This CDR3 is built from 14 residues. V lost 4 bases to trimming and J lost 4 bases; unmatched junction nucleotides: 3. Germline-derived CDR1 and CDR2 are KGHSH and LQKENI. Here the CDR3 DNA reads TGTGCCAGCTCACTCGGGACAGGGGCAGAGACCCAGTACTTC. It encodes CASSLGTGAETQYF.